Each of the 14 T cell receptor beta chains below was sequenced from the same sample in a study of T cell responses to AZD1222 COVID-19 vaccine. Assay used: immunoSEQ multiplex PCR; TCRdb lists only in-frame clones, some missing. The sample includes around 63,000 clones, over 75% seen only once; the top ten take approximately 19%. This sample comprised peripheral blood, obtained on day 0 of AZD1222 vaccination. Receptors were obtained from an adult in good health.

This clone was detected only a few times. The chain employs TRBV5-1 and TRBJ2-2; 14 nucleotides line up with TRBD2. The CDR3 runs to 18 residues. CDR1 and CDR2 from the germline V gene are SGHRS and YFSETQ. The V gene end was trimmed by 3 bases and the J gene end by 6 bases; junction bases not matched to a gene: 10. In nucleotides, the CDR3 is TGCGCCAGCAGCTCCCTCGGACTAGCGGGGGGTAGTGCCGGGGAGCTGTTTTTT. The encoded protein is CASSSLGLAGGSAGELFF. Using reference TRBV5-1 and TRBJ2-2 for the parts outside the CDR3, the full variable domain is KAGVTQTPRYLIKTRGQQVTLSCSPISGHRSVSWYQQTPGQGLQFLFEYFSETQRNKGNFPGRFSGRQFSNSRSEMNVSTLELGDSALYLCASSSLGLAGGSAGELFFGEGSRLTVL.

The chain links TRBV3-1 (or the pseudogene TRBV3-2) to TRBJ1-3; D is perhaps TRBD1 (5 bases). Trimming cost V 4 bases and J 7 bases, with 14 bases left between them. In germline, CDR1 is LGHDT, CDR2 YNNKEL (reference sequence). CDR3 length: 14 amino acids. CDR3 residues: CASSRGTDPNTIYF. Here the CDR3 DNA reads TGTGCCAGCAGCCGTGGGACGGATCCTAACACCATATATTTT.

J is TRBJ2-1 and V is TRBV6-4, with TRBD2 matching 11 bases. Germline V CDR1 and CDR2: MRHNA, SNTAGT. The trim removed 6 bases at V and 0 bases at J, leaving 10 bases unmatched. The CDR3 runs 18 residues. The CDR3 region has the DNA TGTGCCAGCAGGCTAGCGGGGGGACCAGCTGGCTCCTACAATGAGCAGTTCTTC. Translation gives CASRLAGGPAGSYNEQFF.

This clone was counted at least ten times. This chain's CDR3 is CASSLDLGRGYTF. CDR3 sequence (DNA): TGTGCCAGCAGCTTAGACCTCGGCAGGGGCTACACCTTC. The V gene is TRBV7-9, the J gene TRBJ1-2, with unresolved D. V was trimmed by 1 base and J by 8 bases, leaving 11 bases between them. The CDR3 covers 13 residues. CDR1 and CDR2 (germline): SEHNR, FQNEAQ (reference sequence).

The chain couples TRBV7-9 to TRBJ1-2, with 9 bases identical to TRBD1. The germline CDR1 and CDR2 sequences are SEHNR and FQNEAQ (reference sequence). The junction had 9 bases not matched to a gene; V was cut back by 3 bases and J by 13 bases. The CDR3 is made up of 13 amino acids. The CDR3 nucleotides are TGTGCCAGCAGCTTTGGGGACAGGGTATCTATCACCTTC. Translating it yields CASSFGDRVSITF.

The gene calls are TRBV6-2 or TRBV6-3 and TRBJ1-6; D gene unclear. The germline gives CDR1 MNHEY, CDR2 SVGEGT. Trimming pared 5 bases from V and 10 bases from J, leaving 18 bases between. The CDR3 sequence is 15 residues long. This CDR3 reads CASSPLQSGGSPLHF. CDR3 coding DNA: TGTGCCAGCAGTCCACTGCAGTCAGGAGGCTCACCCCTCCACTTT.

A single count supports this clone. The chain has TRBV9 and TRBJ2-1; TRBD1 might be the D (5 bases). The V and J ends lost 4 bases and 0 bases respectively, with 11 bases between them. The CDR3 loop spans 15 amino acids. From germline, CDR1 is SGDLS and CDR2 YYNGEE. The DNA for the CDR3 is TGTGCCAGCAGCCCCCGGCAGGGCTCCTACAATGAGCAGTTCTTC. It specifies CASSPRQGSYNEQFF. The full variable domain, with the rest looked up from reference TRBV9 and TRBJ2-1, is DSGVTQTPKHLITATGQRVTLRCSPRSGDLSVYWYQQSLDQGLQFLIQYYNGEERAKGNILERFSAQQFPDLHSELNLSSLELGDSALYFCASSPRQGSYNEQFFGPGTRLTVL.

This clone was counted between two and nine times. The chain joins TRBV7-9 to TRBJ2-2, with unresolved D. There are 13 residues in the CDR3. The V gene's germline CDR1 is SEHNR and CDR2 FQNEAQ (reference sequence). V was trimmed by 3 bases and J by 7 bases, leaving 9 bases between them. CDR3 in DNA: TGTGCCAGCAGCTTGCCGTTAGTCGGGGAGCTGTTTTTT. This sequence encodes CASSLPLVGELFF.

The CDR3 nucleotides read TGTGCCAGCAGCCAACGGGACCTCCTATACACCGGGGAGCTGTTTTTT. Protein: CASSQRDLLYTGELFF. The chain has TRBV3-1 (or the pseudogene TRBV3-2) and TRBJ2-2; perhaps D is TRBD1 or TRBD2 (5 bases each). V lost 2 bases, J lost 3 bases, and 13 bases lay in between. This CDR3 contains 16 residues. The germline V gene encodes CDR1 LGHDT and CDR2 YNNKEL (reference sequence).

The chain joins TRBV5-1 to TRBJ2-3; 14 bases fit TRBD2. The CDR3 contains 16 residues. Trimming at V came to 3 bases and at J to 1 base, leaving 1 base not matched to a gene. From germline, CDR1 is SGHRS and CDR2 YFSETQ. The CDR3 loop is CASSSGLAGGTDTQYF. The CDR3 DNA reads as TGCGCCAGCAGCTCGGGACTAGCGGGGGGCACAGATACGCAGTATTTT.

This clone has a single count. This chain uses TRBV5-1 with TRBJ1-2; 7 nucleotides agree with TRBD1. Trimming cost V 0 bases and J 7 bases; bases outside gene matches: 6. Germline-derived CDR1 and CDR2 are SGHRS and YFSETQ. The CDR3 has 14 amino acids. DNA of the CDR3: TGCGCCAGCAGCTTGGGGACAGGAGTGTTTGGCTACACCTTC. Amino acids: CASSLGTGVFGYTF.

The chain links TRBV5-1 to TRBJ2-1; D call uncertain. V lost 0 bases, J lost 9 bases, and 7 bases lay in between. The CDR3 covers 12 residues. The germline gives CDR1 SGHRS, CDR2 YFSETQ. The CDR3 loop reads CASSLEVGEQFF. The CDR3 DNA is TGCGCCAGCAGCTTGGAGGTGGGTGAGCAGTTCTTC. Drawing the rest from reference TRBV5-1 and TRBJ2-1, the complete variable domain is KAGVTQTPRYLIKTRGQQVTLSCSPISGHRSVSWYQQTPGQGLQFLFEYFSETQRNKGNFPGRFSGRQFSNSRSEMNVSTLELGDSALYLCASSLEVGEQFFGPGTRLTVL.

The rearrangement uses TRBV29-1 and TRBJ2-7; 7 bases match TRBD1. Trimming removed 1 base from V and 4 bases from J; junction bases left unmatched: 4. The CDR3 loop spans 13 amino acids. The germline V gene has CDR1 SQVTM and CDR2 ANQGSEA. In DNA form, the CDR3 reads TGCAGCGTTGAAGGACAGGGTGGGTACGAGCAGTACTTC. It is translated as CSVEGQGGYEQYF.

This clone has only one observation. The CDR3 DNA follows: TGTGCCAGCAGCGTAGTTGGCGGGAGCACAGATACGCAGTATTTT. It specifies CASSVVGGSTDTQYF. This sequence joins TRBV9 and TRBJ2-3, with a possible D match to TRBD2 (5 bases). V was trimmed by 0 bases and J by 0 bases, leaving 8 bases between them. CDR1 is SGDLS, CDR2 YYNGEE, per germline. This CDR3 is 15 amino acids long.